This passage covers 5 T cell receptor beta chains from one sample sequenced in a study of identical twins' blood T cells. In TCRdb, the 5' RACE reads were re-called with MiXCR into one record per CDR3 protein. The sample consists of around 380,000 distinct CDR3 sequences, over 25% of them appearing once. Sequencing was done on a sample of PBMCs. These receptor sequences come from a woman aged 18-49 years in good health.

The chain joins TRBV7-6 to TRBJ1-3, with a possible D match to TRBD1 (5 bases). Germline V gives CDR1 SGHVS, CDR2 FNYEAQ. CDR3 length equals 15 residues. V lost 4 bases and J 1 base, leaving 11 bases between the germline ends. Here the CDR3 DNA reads TGTGCCAGCAGCTCGCTCGGGGGTTCTGGAAACACCATATATTTT. Protein sequence: CASSSLGGSGNTIYF. The full variable domain, rest sourced from reference TRBV7-6 and TRBJ1-3, is GAGVSQSPRYKVTKRGQDVALRCDPISGHVSLYWYRQALGQGPEFLTYFNYEAQQDKSGLPNDRFSAERPEGSISTLTIQRTEQRDSAMYRCASSSLGGSGNTIYFGEGSWLTVV.

The chain uses TRBV2 and TRBJ2-3, with no clear D. V was pared by 5 bases and J by 8 bases, with 14 bases between. Germline V gene sequence: CDR1 SNHLY, CDR2 FYNNEI. The CDR3 spans 13 residues. The DNA for the CDR3 is TGTGCCAGCAGTCTAGACACAGTTGGTACGCAGTATTTT. As protein: CASSLDTVGTQYF.

CDR3 sequence (DNA): TGCAGTGCTGTGTCGGGGACAGCCTATGGCTACACCTTC. Translation: CSAVSGTAYGYTF. This rearrangement joins TRBV20-1 to TRBJ1-2; TRBD1 aligns across 7 bases. J lost 4 bases, V lost 5 bases, and 7 bases had no gene match. The CDR3 contains 13 residues. Germline values: CDR1 DFQATT, CDR2 SNEGSKA (reference sequence).

Remarks on this clonotype: A much more abundant neighbour one base away suggests this may be a read error. The chain uses TRBV5-1 and TRBJ1-1; D is unresolved. The V end was cut by 2 bases, the J end by 3 bases, with 11 bases between. This CDR3 spans 14 amino acids. The germline V gene has CDR1 SGHRS and CDR2 YFSETQ. Here the CDR3 reads CASSFWSADTEAFF. CDR3 nucleotides: TGCGCCAGCAGCTTTTGGTCAGCGGACACTGAAGCTTTCTTT.

This clonotype has ten or more counts. The CDR3 coding sequence is TGTGCCAGCAGCCCCCGACAGCTAAACTATGGCTACACCTTC. Translation gives CASSPRQLNYGYTF. The rearrangement joins TRBV14 to TRBJ1-2; D may be TRBD1 (5 bases). The V and J ends lost 4 bases and 2 bases respectively, with 11 bases between them. The germline gives CDR1 SGHDN, CDR2 FVKESK. The CDR3 sequence is 14 residues long.